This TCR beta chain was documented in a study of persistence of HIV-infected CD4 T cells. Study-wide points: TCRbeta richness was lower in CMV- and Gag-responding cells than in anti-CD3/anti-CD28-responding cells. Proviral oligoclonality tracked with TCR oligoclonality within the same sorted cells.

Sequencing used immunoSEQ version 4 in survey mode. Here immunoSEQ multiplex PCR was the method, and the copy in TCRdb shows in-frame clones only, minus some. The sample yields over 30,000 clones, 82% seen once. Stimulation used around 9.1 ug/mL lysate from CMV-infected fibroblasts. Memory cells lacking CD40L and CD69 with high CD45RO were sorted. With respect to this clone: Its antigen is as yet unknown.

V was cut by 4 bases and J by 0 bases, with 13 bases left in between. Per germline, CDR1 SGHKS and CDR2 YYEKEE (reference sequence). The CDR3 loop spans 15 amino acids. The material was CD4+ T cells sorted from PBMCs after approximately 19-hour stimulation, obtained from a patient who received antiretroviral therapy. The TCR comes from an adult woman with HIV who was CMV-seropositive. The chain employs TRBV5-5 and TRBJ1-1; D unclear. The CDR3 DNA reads TGTGCCAGCAGCCCCCGTCAGGAGTTGAACACTGAAGCTTTCTTT. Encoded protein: CASSPRQELNTEAFF.